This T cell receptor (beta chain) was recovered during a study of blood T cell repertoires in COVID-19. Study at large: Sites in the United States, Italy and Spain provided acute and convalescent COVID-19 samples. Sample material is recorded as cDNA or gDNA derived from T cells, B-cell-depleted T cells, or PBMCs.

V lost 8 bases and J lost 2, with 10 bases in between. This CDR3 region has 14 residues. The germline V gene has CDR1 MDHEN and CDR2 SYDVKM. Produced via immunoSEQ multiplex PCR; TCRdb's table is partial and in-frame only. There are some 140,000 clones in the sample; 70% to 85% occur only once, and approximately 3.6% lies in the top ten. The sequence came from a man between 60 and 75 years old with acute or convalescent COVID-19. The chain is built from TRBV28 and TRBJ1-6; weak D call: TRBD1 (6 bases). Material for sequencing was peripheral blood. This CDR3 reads CASLQGTYNSPLHF. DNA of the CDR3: TGTGCCAGCCTACAGGGTACCTATAATTCACCCCTCCACTTT.